These T cell receptor beta chains were read from a single sample in a study of human T cells and chemical hapten exposure. TCRdb called the RACE reads again in MiXCR, with one record for every CDR3 protein. The table lists about 350,000 distinct CDR3 sequences, around 5.5% of them singletons. This specimen was whole blood, taken in connection with sensitization to the hapten diphenylcyclopropenone (DPC). Source of these receptors: a woman in her late teens or twenties with alopecia areata. Some clones in this sample may be carry-over from other donors' samples. CDR3s include the opening cysteine and the closing phenylalanine or tryptophan. D genes are given only for firm matches. Only some rows state a clone size, as once, few, many or a class for expanded clones.

>TRBV6-5|NA|TRBJ1-1|NA
TGTGCCAGCAGTTACGAGGGGGGGGAAGCTTTCTTT
CASSYEGGEAFF
>TRBV15|many|TRBJ2-4|TRBD1
TGTGCCACCAGCAGAGTAAACAGGGGGCAATTTTACATTCAGTACTTC
CATSRVNRGQFYIQYF
>TRBV1|few|TRBJ2-1|NA
TGCACCAGCAGCCAAGAATCGTCCGGGGGGGCCTCCTACAATGAGCAGTTCTTC
CTSSQESSGGASYNEQFF
>TRBV21-1|few|TRBJ2-2|NA
TGTGCCAGCAGCAAATTTGGAGATAAACAGCCGAACACCGGGGAGCTGTTTTTT
CASSKFGDKQPNTGELFF
>TRBV12-3/TRBV12-4|many|TRBJ2-3|TRBD1
TGTGCCAGCCACCCCCCAACAGGGGGCACAGATACGCAGTATTTT
CASHPPTGGTDTQYF
>TRBV6-2/TRBV6-3|many|TRBJ2-3|TRBD2
TGTGCCAGCAGTTACTTTGGACTAGCGGGGGCCAGCACAGATACGCAGTATTTT
CASSYFGLAGASTDTQYF
>TRBV6-5|NA|TRBJ2-7|NA
TGTGCCAGCAGCCAGAGGGTAGCAGGGTTTTACGAGCAGTACTTC
CASSQRVAGFYEQYF
>TRBV18|NA|TRBJ2-3|NA
TGTGCCAGCTCACCTGCTACGGAGGCAGATACGCAGTATTTT
CASSPATEADTQYF
>TRBV5-4|many|TRBJ1-6|TRBD1
TGTGCCAGCAACCGGGACAGGGGATCACCCCTCCACTTT
CASNRDRGSPLHF
>TRBV3-1|many|TRBJ1-1|TRBD1
TGTGCCAGCAGCGGAGCTCCAGGGGGGAACTCTGAAGCTTTCTTT
CASSGAPGGNSEAFF
>TRBV27|NA|TRBJ2-7|TRBD1
TGTGCCAACCCCCAGTCCGGGACAGGGGGCGAGCAGTACTTC
CANPQSGTGGEQYF
>TRBV13|few|TRBJ2-7|NA
TGTGCCAGCAGCCCCCCACAGGATACCTACGAGCAGTACTTC
CASSPPQDTYEQYF
>TRBV6-2/TRBV6-3|many|TRBJ2-7|NA
TGTGCCAGCAGTCCCAGGGGTTACGAGCAGTACTTC
CASSPRGYEQYF
>TRBV9|few|TRBJ1-6|NA
TGTGCCAGCAGCCTAGAGGTAGGGACGGATTCACCCCTCCACTTT
CASSLEVGTDSPLHF
>TRBV15|many|TRBJ2-3|NA
TGTGCCACCAGCAGAGTATCCGGGGCGGATACGCAGTATTTT
CATSRVSGADTQYF
>TRBV2|NA|TRBJ1-2|NA
TGTGCCAGCAGTGAAGGGCAGGGAAGTAACTATGGCTACACCTTC
CASSEGQGSNYGYTF
>TRBV18|many|TRBJ1-1|NA
TGTGCCAGCTCACAGCGGACAGAGAACACTGAAGCTTTCTTT
CASSQRTENTEAFF